This T cell receptor beta chain was observed in a study of CXCR3-negative and CXCR3-positive naive CD8 T cells. Study in general: The libraries yielded 130 million to 150 million TRB reads, about 1.5 +/- 0.3 million each. Study results and limitations: More hydrophobic TRB CDR3s occurred in CXCR3-positive than in CXCR3-negative naive cells. Naive cells used TRBV-TRBJ genes in much the same way whether CXCR3-negative or CXCR3-positive; memory cells did not.

CDR3 size: 15 residues. Germline assignment: CDR1 SQVTM and CDR2 ANQGSEA. Preparation of TRB cDNA libraries relied on 5' RACE carrying UMI labels. TCRdb re-called the 5' RACE reads; one entry per CDR3 protein, DNA not given. Its table records fewer than 140,000 distinct CDR3 sequences. As concerns this clonotype: Its target is not known.

This clonotype was obtained from a human donor in good health. Some clones in this sample may be carry-over from other donors' samples. Sequencing was carried out using naive CXCR3+ CD8+ T cells from blood. Subset of the sample: CD45RO-CCR7+CD27+CD95- naive CD8+ T cells expressing CXCR3 (TNR3+). The chain couples TRBV29-1 to TRBJ1-2; TCRdb reports TRBD1, a call that lacks DNA to check it against. CDR3 in amino acids: CSVDGTEAPNYGYTF.